Shown below are 21 T cell receptor beta chains from a single sample sequenced in a study of beta chain features in type 1 diabetes. Reverse transcription of all isolated RNA meant that expressed TCRB transcripts were sequenced. The assay was immunoSEQ multiplex PCR, and TCRdb's table has in-frame clones only and misses some. Here the sample spans 330,000 or so clones, 12% to 15% being singletons. Input material: central memory CD4+ T cells from blood. The receptors were sampled from a man aged 30 to 45 in good health.

This clone was counted a few times. The genes are TRBV30 and TRBJ2-2; D is unclear. Trimming pared 5 bases from V and 6 bases from J, leaving 10 bases between. Germline V gene lookup returns CDR1 GTSNPN and CDR2 SVGIG (reference sequence). The CDR3 contains 12 residues. CDR3 bases: TGTGCCTGGCCCTCTTTGGCCGGGGAGCTGTTTTTT. This translates into CAWPSLAGELFF.

This clone showed up just a few times. The V gene is TRBV7-3, the J gene TRBJ2-1, with no clear D. The germline V gene has CDR1 SGHTA and CDR2 FQGTGA. The CDR3 totals 12 residues. V was pared by 5 bases and J by 8 bases, with 10 bases between. CDR3 sequence reads: CASSPIGHEQFF. CDR3 coding DNA: TGTGCCAGCAGCCCAATAGGCCATGAGCAGTTCTTC.

This clone has only a few counts. Written as DNA, the CDR3 is TGCGCCAGCAGCCCCGGACAGCAAAATTCACCCCTCCACTTT. Amino acid sequence: CASSPGQQNSPLHF. The chain couples TRBV5-1 to TRBJ1-6; D is perhaps TRBD1 (6 bases). V lost 4 bases to trimming and J lost 7 bases, with 12 bases between them. Germline-derived CDR1 and CDR2 are SGHRS and YFSETQ. The CDR3 is 14 amino acids. Combining the CDR3 with reference TRBV5-1 and TRBJ1-6 gives the whole variable domain KAGVTQTPRYLIKTRGQQVTLSCSPISGHRSVSWYQQTPGQGLQFLFEYFSETQRNKGNFPGRFSGRQFSNSRSEMNVSTLELGDSALYLCASSPGQQNSPLHFGNGTRLTVT.

This clone turned up a few times. This chain uses TRBV6-6 with TRBJ2-2; D not certain. The CDR3 contains 15 residues. V lost 7 bases and J lost 6, with 18 bases in between. CDR1 is MNHNY, CDR2 SVGAGI, per germline (reference sequence). The CDR3 sequence: CASKSSGFSAGELFF. The CDR3 DNA sequence: TGTGCCAGCAAGTCTTCCGGGTTTTCGGCCGGGGAGCTGTTTTTT.

The rearrangement joins TRBV6-6 to TRBJ2-7; D uncertain. The CDR3 is 12 residues long. The germline CDR1 and CDR2 sequences are MNHNY and SVGAGI (reference sequence). Trimming removed 6 bases at V and 2 bases at J, with 8 bases between. The CDR3 nucleotides are TGTGCCAGCAGCAGGAGAGCCTACGAGCAGTACTTC. As protein: CASSRRAYEQYF.

A few counts support this clone. The chain links TRBV5-8 to TRBJ2-6, with 7 nucleotides matching TRBD1. This CDR3 is built from 15 residues. J was trimmed by 4 bases and V by 4 bases; bases with no gene match: 5. CDR1 is SGHTS and CDR2 is YDEGEE in the germline V gene. The CDR3 region has the DNA TGTGCCAGCAGCGAGGGACAGCCCGGGGCCAACGTCCTGACTTTC. Translated: CASSEGQPGANVLTF.

The V gene is TRBV4-3, the J gene TRBJ1-2, with TRBD1 as a possible D gene (6 bases). The germline CDR1 and CDR2 sequences are LGHNA and YSLEER. The CDR3 has 15 residues. V was clipped by 1 base and J by 6 bases, with 15 bases between them. The chain's CDR3 is CASSQAKGHSHGYTF. The CDR3 coding sequence is TGCGCCAGCAGCCAAGCAAAGGGACACTCCCATGGCTACACCTTC.

This clone was seen a few times. This chain joins TRBV11-3 and TRBJ2-3, with a tentative D call TRBD2 (6 bases). Germline values: CDR1 SGHNT, CDR2 YENEEA. Trimming pared 5 bases from V and 1 base from J, leaving 7 bases between. This CDR3 spans 13 amino acids. The CDR3 coding sequence is TGTGCCAGCAGCCGCGGGGGCACAGATACGCAGTATTTT. Its protein product is CASSRGGTDTQYF.

This clone has a handful of counts. The chain is built from TRBV30 and TRBJ1-2; D ambiguous. CDR3 length: 12 residues. Trimming removed 0 bases at V and 5 bases at J, with 7 bases between. CDR1 is GTSNPN, CDR2 SVGIG, per germline (reference sequence). The CDR3 DNA is TGTGCCTGGAGTGTACTAAGTTATGGCTACACCTTC. It is translated as CAWSVLSYGYTF.

This clone was counted only a few times. This chain uses TRBV5-5 with TRBJ1-1; no clear D gene. V was clipped by 0 bases and J by 3 bases, with 9 bases between them. The CDR3 is made up of 14 amino acids. CDR1 SGHKS and CDR2 YYEKEE come from the germline V gene (reference sequence). CDR3 loop: CASSLEWQDTEAFF. CDR3 coding DNA: TGTGCCAGCAGCTTGGAGTGGCAGGACACTGAAGCTTTCTTT. Full variable domain (rest looked up from reference TRBV5-5 and TRBJ1-1): DAGVTQSPTHLIKTRGQQVTLRCSPISGHKSVSWYQQVLGQGPQFIFQYYEKEERGRGNFPDRFSARQFPNYSSELNVNALLLGDSALYLCASSLEWQDTEAFFGQGTRLTVV.

The V and J genes are TRBV18 and TRBJ2-7; 8 nucleotides line up with TRBD1. The CDR3 is 15 amino acids. Germline CDR1 and CDR2: KGHSH and LQKENI. With 2 bases clipped from V and 2 bases from J, the junction kept 5 bases outside the gene matches. The CDR3 DNA sequence: TGTGCCAGCTCACCAGGGACAGGCAGCACCTACGAGCAGTACTTC. It codes for CASSPGTGSTYEQYF.

There are a few counts of this clone. The rearrangement joins TRBV27 to TRBJ1-6; weak D call: TRBD1 (5 bases). Per the germline V gene, CDR1 is MNHEY and CDR2 is SMNVEV (reference sequence). The CDR3 extends over 13 amino acids. Between the trimmed V and J ends, which lost 5 bases and 8 bases, there was a span of 10 bases. The CDR3 DNA follows: TGTGCCAGCAGTCGGGACTCTTATTCACCCCTCCACTTT. Protein: CASSRDSYSPLHF.

This clone has at least ten counts. This chain connects TRBV10-3 to TRBJ2-3; D possibly corresponds to TRBD1 (6 bases). Germline V gene sequence: CDR1 ENHRY, CDR2 SYGVKD. The CDR3 totals 12 residues. CDR3 residues: CGTGMDADTQYF. In DNA, the CDR3 is TGTGGAACAGGGATGGATGCAGATACGCAGTATTTT.

This rearrangement joins TRBV28 to TRBJ2-5; TRBD2 aligns across 8 bases. The end of the DNA is better explained by TRBJ2-7, so the J call may be wrong. CDR3 length: 14 amino acids. Per germline, CDR1 MDHEN and CDR2 SYDVKM. The CDR3 sequence: CASIKRGRTYEQYF. The CDR3 DNA reads TGTGCCAGCATCAAGCGGGGGAGAACCTACGAGCAGTACTTC.

This clone appeared a few times. Other DNA variants within this sample encode the same CDR3. The chain joins TRBV4-2 to TRBJ1-1; D unresolved. The CDR3 has 18 residues. Per the germline V gene, CDR1 is LGHNA and CDR2 is YNFKEQ. V lost 0 bases and J 5 bases, leaving 22 bases between the germline ends. The DNA of the CDR3 is TGTGCCAGCAGCCAAGATCCAGTCTCTCCTGTGGCGACTACTGAAGCTTTCTTT. Amino acids: CASSQDPVSPVATTEAFF.

The chain links TRBV6-6 to TRBJ1-1; D is perhaps TRBD1 (5 bases). This CDR3 contains 13 residues. Per the germline V gene, CDR1 is MNHNY and CDR2 is SVGAGI (reference sequence). Trimming took 3 bases from V and 11 from J, leaving 16 bases between them. The CDR3 is CASSYPQGGNAFF. CDR3 bases: TGTGCCAGCAGTTATCCCCAGGGTGGAAATGCTTTCTTT.

This chain connects TRBV19 to TRBJ2-7; TRBD1 matches at 7 bases. The V gene's germline CDR1 is LNHDA and CDR2 SQIVND (reference sequence). V was clipped by 3 bases and J by 3 bases; unmatched bases: 8. The CDR3 totals 15 residues. DNA for the CDR3: TGTGCCAGTAGTATCGCGACAGGGAAGCTCTACGAGCAGTACTTC. The encoded protein is CASSIATGKLYEQYF.

The rearrangement links TRBV4-3 to TRBJ2-7; 16 bases agree with TRBD2. The CDR3 length is 19 residues. J gave up 3 bases and V 3 bases, and 11 bases lay outside the gene matches. Germline CDR1 is LGHNA and CDR2 is YSLEER. The DNA of the CDR3 is TGCGCCAGCAGCCAGCCGGGACTAGCGGGGGGGAACTATCGCTACGAGCAGTACTTC. It codes for CASSQPGLAGGNYRYEQYF.

The table lists this clone with a few counts. J is TRBJ2-3 and V is TRBV7-2; D unresolved. V lost 5 bases and J 0 bases, leaving 12 bases between the germline ends. Germline V gives CDR1 SGHTA, CDR2 FQGNSA. This CDR3 has 15 amino acids. The CDR3: CASSQRASSTDTQYF. Here the CDR3 DNA reads TGTGCCAGCAGCCAACGGGCGTCTAGCACAGATACGCAGTATTTT.

This clone has just a few counts. V is TRBV15 and J is TRBJ1-4; D is ambiguous. Germline assignment: CDR1 LNHNV and CDR2 YYDKDF (reference sequence). Trimming stripped 0 bases from V and 5 bases from J, with 10 bases between. CDR3 length equals 15 residues. As DNA, the CDR3 is TGTGCCACCAGCAGAGATTCTAACCCAAATGAAAAACTGTTTTTT. Protein: CATSRDSNPNEKLFF.

This clone has ten or more counts. This chain uses TRBV10-3 with TRBJ2-3; TRBD1 matches 7 bases. CDR3 length: 15 residues. Germline V gene data show CDR1 as ENHRY and CDR2 as SYGVKD. J lost 2 bases, V lost 3 bases, and 5 bases had no gene match. The CDR3 is CAISDPGQATDTQYF. CDR3 DNA: TGTGCCATCAGTGACCCCGGACAGGCCACAGATACGCAGTATTTT.